Following are 25 T cell receptor beta chains from one sample sequenced in a study of blood T cell repertoires in COVID-19. Assay: immunoSEQ multiplex PCR; the TCRdb copy retains only in-frame clones and omits some. The sample lists some 200,000 clones, 75% to 85% occurring once. Sequencing was carried out using peripheral blood. Every receptor here comes from a human donor in a cohort sampled during active COVID-19.

This clone was seen once. The chain joins TRBV7-2 to TRBJ2-3; D not certain. This CDR3 has 14 amino acids. With 1 base removed from V and 4 bases from J, the gap between germline ends came to 9 bases. Per germline, CDR1 SGHTA and CDR2 FQGNSA. CDR3 sequence (DNA): TGTGCCAGCAGCTTAGTCGGGTTGGCAGATACGCAGTATTTT. Residues: CASSLVGLADTQYF.

The chain is built from TRBV24-1 and TRBJ2-1; 9 bases line up with TRBD1. Germline V CDR1 and CDR2: KGHDR, SFDVKD. V lost 4 bases, J lost 1 base, and 4 bases stayed unmatched. CDR3 length equals 16 residues. CDR3 loop: CATSEPDRGSYNEQFF. CDR3 sequence (DNA): TGTGCCACCAGTGAACCTGACAGGGGGTCCTACAATGAGCAGTTCTTC.

The V call is TRBV12-3 or TRBV12-4, the J call TRBJ2-7; D gene unclear. This CDR3 is 13 amino acids long. The V and J ends lost 3 bases and 3 bases respectively, with 9 bases between them. The DNA of the CDR3 is TGTGCCAGCAGTTTTCGGGTAGACTACGAGCAGTACTTC. This codes for CASSFRVDYEQYF.

The chain employs TRBV24-1 and TRBJ2-1, with 15 bases that match TRBD2. CDR1 is KGHDR, CDR2 SFDVKD, per germline. The CDR3 is made up of 20 amino acids. J was trimmed by 0 bases and V by 4 bases; bases with no gene match: 9. In nucleotides, the CDR3 is TGTGCCACCAGTGAACCGGGACTAGCGGGAGGAGGGGGCTCCTACAATGAGCAGTTCTTC. Translation gives CATSEPGLAGGGGSYNEQFF.

This clone was observed a single time. V usage is TRBV18 and J usage is TRBJ2-2; 7 bases are a match to TRBD1. Trimming took 4 bases from V and 4 from J; bases not matched to a gene: 6. Germline assignment: CDR1 KGHSH and CDR2 LQKENI. CDR3 length: 15 residues. DNA for the CDR3: TGTGCCAGCTCACGGGACAGCCCTAGCACCGGGGAGCTGTTTTTT. This encodes CASSRDSPSTGELFF.

This chain joins TRBV5-5 and TRBJ2-5; TRBD2 matches at 8 bases. Germline V gene sequence: CDR1 SGHKS, CDR2 YYEKEE (reference sequence). The CDR3 is 15 amino acids. J was trimmed by 0 bases and V by 0 bases; bases with no gene match: 1. The CDR3 is CASSLGGGNQETQYF. DNA of the CDR3: TGTGCCAGCAGCTTGGGCGGGGGGAACCAAGAGACCCAGTACTTC.

This clone occurred a few times. V gene TRBV2 combines with J gene TRBJ2-4, with TRBD2 identical over 9 bases. The CDR3 is 16 amino acids. Germline V gene lookup returns CDR1 SNHLY and CDR2 FYNNEI. The V and J ends lost 6 bases and 6 bases, in that order; junction bases with no gene match: 12. CDR3 sequence: CASSPVDGGRVNIQYF. The CDR3 DNA reads as TGTGCCAGCAGCCCCGTGGATGGCGGGAGGGTAAACATTCAGTACTTC.

This chain joins TRBV12-3 or TRBV12-4 and TRBJ2-7; possible D gene TRBD2, 5 bases. V dropped 10 bases and J dropped 0 bases, with 10 bases sitting between them. CDR3 length equals 12 residues. The CDR3 region is CATAGSSYEQYF. In nucleotides, the CDR3 is TGTGCCACCGCTGGGAGCTCCTACGAGCAGTACTTC.

V usage is TRBV6-5 and J usage is TRBJ1-2; D gene unclear. The germline V gene encodes CDR1 MNHEY and CDR2 SVGAGI. The CDR3 has 13 residues. Trimming pared 6 bases from V and 0 bases from J, leaving 8 bases between. CDR3 amino acids: CASRADSNYGYTF. The CDR3 DNA follows: TGTGCCAGCAGGGCGGACTCTAACTATGGCTACACCTTC.

V usage is TRBV7-9 and J usage is TRBJ1-6; D gene unclear. V dropped 1 base and J dropped 15 bases, with 13 bases sitting between them. The CDR3 has 13 residues. Per germline, CDR1 SEHNR and CDR2 FQNEAQ (reference sequence). DNA of the CDR3: TGTGCCAGCAGCTTAGAAGTGGCGGGAAGCCTCCACTTT. It is translated as CASSLEVAGSLHF.

This chain links TRBV11-2 with TRBJ2-5; tentative D call: TRBD1 (5 bases). The CDR3 has 17 amino acids. CDR1 and CDR2 from the germline V gene are SGHAT and FQNNGV. V was cut by 0 bases and J by 5 bases, with 19 bases left in between. CDR3 coding DNA: TGTGCCAGCAGCTTAGATCGTAGGGGCAGGGTGAGGGAGACCCAGTACTTC. It codes for CASSLDRRGRVRETQYF.

This clone has just a few counts. This chain uses TRBV10-2 with TRBJ1-2; 9 nucleotides align to TRBD1. The CDR3 contains 13 residues. Germline lookup yields CDR1 WSHSY and CDR2 SAAADI. The V segment lost 4 bases and the J segment 7 bases; nucleotides outside the gene matches: 4. CDR3 nucleotide sequence: TGCGCCAGCAGTGGAACAGGGGGCACTGGCTACACCTTC. It specifies CASSGTGGTGYTF.

The rearrangement joins TRBV28 to TRBJ2-7; 7 nucleotides agree with TRBD2. Germline CDR1 and CDR2: MDHEN and SYDVKM. Trimming took 7 bases from V and 0 from J; bases not matched to a gene: 6. The CDR3 has 14 amino acids. For the CDR3, the DNA is TGTGCCAGCACCAGGGACTACGTCTCCTACGAGCAGTACTTC. Translating it yields CASTRDYVSYEQYF.

The chain is built from TRBV20-1 and TRBJ2-7; D unclear. The length of the CDR3 is 12 residues. Trimming left V 3 bases short and J 1 base short, with 7 bases between. Looked up from germline, CDR1 is DFQATT and CDR2 is SNEGSKA (reference sequence). The CDR3 sequence: CSASEQSYEQYF. The CDR3 DNA reads TGCAGTGCTAGTGAGCAGTCCTACGAGCAGTACTTC.

The DNA for the CDR3 is TGTGCCAGCTCACCGTTACAGGGTGATACCGGGGAGCTGTTTTTT. Its protein is CASSPLQGDTGELFF. The chain uses TRBV18 and TRBJ2-2, with D tentatively TRBD1 (6 bases). V was clipped by 3 bases and J by 5 bases, with 13 bases between them. The germline V gene has CDR1 KGHSH and CDR2 LQKENI. The length of the CDR3 is 15 residues.

The rearrangement links TRBV6-6 to TRBJ2-3; 9 nucleotides line up with TRBD2. V was clipped by 6 bases and J by 4 bases; unmatched bases: 8. Germline V CDR1 and CDR2: MNHNY, SVGAGI (reference sequence). The CDR3 contains 15 residues. The CDR3 DNA reads TGTGCCAGCAGATTAGCGGGAGTGAGCGCAGATACGCAGTATTTT. Its protein is CASRLAGVSADTQYF.

This clone has only a few counts. Other DNA sequences in the sample encode the same CDR3. This sequence joins TRBV9 and TRBJ1-3; D unresolved. This CDR3 comprises 14 residues. Germline values: CDR1 SGDLS, CDR2 YYNGEE. Trimming removed 2 bases at V and 1 base at J, with 7 bases between. As DNA, the CDR3 is TGTGCCAGCAGCGTCGCGGGTTCTGGAAACACCATATATTTT. As protein: CASSVAGSGNTIYF.

This chain uses TRBV5-8 with TRBJ1-6; D possibly corresponds to TRBD1 (6 bases). Trimming took 4 bases from V and 7 from J, leaving 18 bases between them. This CDR3 is built from 16 residues. The V gene's germline CDR1 is SGHTS and CDR2 YDEGEE. CDR3 protein: CASSPVRGQRNSPLHF. As DNA, the CDR3 is TGTGCCAGCAGCCCGGTCCGCGGACAGAGAAATTCACCCCTCCACTTT. Combining the CDR3 with reference TRBV5-8 and TRBJ1-6 gives the whole variable domain EAGVTQSPTHLIKTRGQQATLRCSPISGHTSVYWYQQALGLGLQFLLWYDEGEERNRGNFPPRFSGRQFPNYSSELNVNALELEDSALYLCASSPVRGQRNSPLHFGNGTRLTVT.

This chain joins TRBV28 and TRBJ2-4, with a possible D match to TRBD1 (6 bases). Trimming took off 8 bases at V and 1 base at J, with 18 bases between the two ends. Germline assignment: CDR1 MDHEN and CDR2 SYDVKM. The CDR3 has 16 residues. The DNA of the CDR3 is TGTGCCAGCGGGACCCCAGAAACAGGGGCCAAAAACATTCAGTACTTC. Protein: CASGTPETGAKNIQYF.

The J gene is TRBJ2-1, the V gene TRBV5-4; 12 bases map to TRBD1. Germline CDR1 is SGHNT and CDR2 is YYREEE (reference sequence). The CDR3 is 16 amino acids. V gave up 3 bases and J gave up 5 bases; unmatched junction bases: 6. The CDR3 loop reads CASSSGDRGRHNEQFF. The CDR3 DNA reads as TGTGCCAGCAGCTCTGGGGACAGGGGGCGCCACAATGAGCAGTTCTTC.

The table lists this clone with a few counts. The gene calls are TRBV7-2 and TRBJ2-7; perhaps TRBD1 as D (6 bases). Trimming took 1 base from V and 0 from J, leaving 13 bases between them. The length of the CDR3 is 16 residues. Germline loops: CDR1 SGHTA, CDR2 FQGNSA. The CDR3 reads CASSLVQGLSSYEQYF. CDR3 sequence (DNA): TGTGCCAGCAGCTTAGTGCAGGGGTTAAGCTCCTACGAGCAGTACTTC.

The J gene is TRBJ1-5, the V gene TRBV28; no firm D call. The CDR3 contains 15 residues. The V gene's germline CDR1 is MDHEN and CDR2 SYDVKM. Trimming took off 6 bases at V and 0 bases at J, with 12 bases between the two ends. CDR3 DNA sequence: TGTGCCAGCAGCCGCCCGACACCTAGCAATCAGCCCCAGCATTTT. Its translation is CASSRPTPSNQPQHF.

The chain has TRBV10-2 and TRBJ2-1; 10 bases agree with TRBD1. The CDR3 runs to 12 residues. Germline CDR1 is WSHSY and CDR2 is SAAADI. After removal of 8 bases from V and 9 bases from J, the junction contained 4 bases not matched to a gene. The CDR3 reads CASLGQGSEQFF. The DNA for the CDR3 is TGCGCCAGCTTGGGACAGGGGAGTGAGCAGTTCTTC.

This rearrangement joins TRBV5-4 to TRBJ1-2; 9 bases agree with TRBD1. This CDR3 is 14 amino acids long. CDR1 and CDR2 from the germline V gene are SGHNT and YYREEE (reference sequence). V trimming: 4 bases; J trimming: 3 bases; junction bases outside the gene matches: 4. CDR3 nucleotides: TGTGCCAGCAGCCCGGGACAGGGAGACTATGGCTACACCTTC. This codes for CASSPGQGDYGYTF.

The chain couples TRBV27 to TRBJ2-1; perhaps TRBD1 as D (5 bases). V shed 5 bases and J shed 3 bases, with 11 bases lying between them. Germline V gene lookup returns CDR1 MNHEY and CDR2 SMNVEV (reference sequence). The CDR3 has 14 amino acids. The CDR3 reads CASSPQQGYNEQFF. The CDR3 nucleotides read TGTGCCAGCAGTCCCCAGCAGGGCTACAATGAGCAGTTCTTC.